There are a few counts of the clone carrying this T cell receptor (beta chain). This sample stems from a study of cytomegalovirus exposure and HLA in healthy donors. For the study at large: Membership in the Caucasian-associated ancestry cluster was found for 81% of roughly 400 genotyped donors.

Looked up from germline, CDR1 is MNHEY and CDR2 is SMNVEV (reference sequence). V lost 4 bases to trimming and J lost 3 bases; unmatched junction nucleotides: 5. The CDR3 loop spans 16 amino acids. 13 Jbeta primers and 60 Vbeta primers were used for the PCR. Generated by immunoSEQ multiplex PCR, the TCRdb table keeps only in-frame clones and is missing some. Among 150,000 or so clones, 70% were seen once, and the ten largest hold about 4.7%. This TCR was sampled from a man between 18 and 35 years old in good health and CMV-seropositive. What was sequenced was PBMCs. The rearrangement links TRBV27 to TRBJ2-5; 13 nucleotides match TRBD2. The CDR3 bases are TGTGCCAGCAGTTCACCAGGACTAGCGGGGGAAGAGACCCAGTACTTC. Encoded protein: CASSSPGLAGEETQYF.